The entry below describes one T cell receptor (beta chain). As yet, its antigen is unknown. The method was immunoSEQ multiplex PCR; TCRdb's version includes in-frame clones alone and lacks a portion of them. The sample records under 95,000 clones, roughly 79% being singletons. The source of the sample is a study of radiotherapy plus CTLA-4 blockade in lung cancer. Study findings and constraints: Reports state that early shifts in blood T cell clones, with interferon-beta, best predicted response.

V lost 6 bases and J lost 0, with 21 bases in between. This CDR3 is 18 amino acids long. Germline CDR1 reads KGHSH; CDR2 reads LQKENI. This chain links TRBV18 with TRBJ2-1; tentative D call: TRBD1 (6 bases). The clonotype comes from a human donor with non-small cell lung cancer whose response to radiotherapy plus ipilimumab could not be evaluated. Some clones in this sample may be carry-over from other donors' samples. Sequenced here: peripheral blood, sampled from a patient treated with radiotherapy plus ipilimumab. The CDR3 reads CASSLRGPGVGSYNEQFF. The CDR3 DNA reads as TGTGCCAGCTCCCTCAGGGGACCAGGAGTCGGCTCCTACAATGAGCAGTTCTTC.